This note documents a single TCR beta chain sequence. Its antigen is not known. At one boundary the junction diverges from the germline segment, which might be a read error. Described time point: week 47, end of study. Each vaccine dose was 300 ug of mutant IDH1 20-mer peptide, with topical imiquimod. This sample is part of a study of a mutant IDH1 vaccine in newly diagnosed glioma. As for the study in general: Patients got their first vaccination 4-6 weeks after radiotherapy alone, or with temozolomide cycles. The sex distribution of treated patients was about 62% male and about 38% female, with a mean age of around 43 years.

Libraries were prepared by immunoSEQ multiplex PCR; TCRdb keeps only in-frame clonotypes and omits some of them. The data contain fewer than 95,000 clones, roughly 77% of them singletons. CDR1 is SNHLY, CDR2 FYNNEI, per germline. The CDR3 loop spans 12 amino acids. Source: PBMCs, taken from a glioma patient whose treatment included an IDH1 peptide vaccine. The J gene is TRBJ1-2, the V gene TRBV2; D is uncertain. The receptor was isolated from a middle-aged man with glioma. CDR3 bases: TGTGCCAGCCGTGAAGGGAACTATGGCTACACCTTC. Its translation is CASREGNYGYTF.